The T cell receptor beta chain described here comes from a study of T-cell memory formation after mild COVID-19. One entry per CDR3 protein, called by TCRdb with MiXCR from the 5' RACE reads. Counted here are 250,000 to 350,000 distinct CDR3 sequences, roughly a fifth occurring once; the ten biggest clones make up around 21%. Turning to this clonotype: Its antigen is still unknown.

Study-level results: There was no confirmation that second-wave clones peaking on day 37 were SARS-CoV-2 specific.

The V end was cut by 3 bases, the J end by 1 base, with 9 bases between. In germline, CDR1 is MNHEY, CDR2 SVGEGT. This CDR3 has 14 amino acids. The sequence came from a man aged 18-30 years who had mild COVID-19 (a few samples of this study predate the infection). Cell type and time point are not known. This sequence joins TRBV6-2 or TRBV6-3 and TRBJ1-1; tentatively, D is TRBD1 (5 bases). The sequencing sample was made of PBMCs or a T cell subset sorted from them (not recorded which). The CDR3 loop is CASSYEGQNTEAFF. CDR3 DNA sequence: TGTGCCAGCAGTTATGAAGGACAGAACACTGAAGCTTTCTTT.